This is a list of T cell receptor beta chains from one sample in a study of siplizumab effects on memory and regulatory T cells. Profiled with immunoSEQ multiplex PCR; TCRdb holds only in-frame clones, not every one. The top ten clones hold approximately 0.73% of a sample with about 110,000 clones, around 92% of them seen once. Specimen: Tregs sorted from blood. The receptors derive from a human donor in good health. The CDR3 runs from the conserved cysteine through the conserved F or W. The D gene is left open where the match is weak. Some rows have no size entry. The others give once, few or many, or a class for an expanded clone.

v_gene: TRBV2
j_gene: TRBJ1-5
abundance: -
d_gene: -
CDR3nt: TGTGCCAGCAGTGGGGCCCTCAATCAGCCCCAGCATTTT
CDR3aa: CASSGALNQPQHF

v_gene: TRBV19
j_gene: TRBJ1-1
abundance: -
d_gene: -
CDR3nt: TGTGCCAGTACTGCCAGTATGAACACTGAAGCTTTCTTT
CDR3aa: CASTASMNTEAFF

v_gene: TRBV28
j_gene: TRBJ2-4
abundance: -
d_gene: -
CDR3nt: TGTGCCAGCAGTTTATCAACAAGGGTTCAGTACTTC
CDR3aa: CASSLSTRVQYF

v_gene: TRBV18
j_gene: TRBJ2-5
abundance: -
d_gene: -
CDR3nt: TGTGCCAGCTCGAGGACAGCCCAAGAGACCCAGTACTTC
CDR3aa: CASSRTAQETQYF

v_gene: TRBV20-1
j_gene: TRBJ1-2
abundance: -
d_gene: -
CDR3nt: TGCAGTGCCCCCTGGGCCTATGGCTACACCTTC
CDR3aa: CSAPWAYGYTF

v_gene: TRBV4-2
j_gene: TRBJ2-7
abundance: -
d_gene: TRBD1
CDR3nt: TGTGCCAGCAGCCAAGCGGACAGGGGGAACGACGAGCAGTACTTC
CDR3aa: CASSQADRGNDEQYF

v_gene: TRBV9
j_gene: TRBJ2-3
abundance: -
d_gene: TRBD2
CDR3nt: TGTGCCAGCAGCCCCTCCACTAGCGGGACTTACACAGATACGCAGTATTTT
CDR3aa: CASSPSTSGTYTDTQYF

v_gene: TRBV6-6
j_gene: TRBJ2-2
abundance: -
d_gene: TRBD2
CDR3nt: TGTGCCAGCAGCCCTACATTACTAGCGGGTGGGGAGCTGTTTTTT
CDR3aa: CASSPTLLAGGELFF

v_gene: TRBV27
j_gene: TRBJ1-2
abundance: -
d_gene: -
CDR3nt: TGTGCCAGCAGTTTTCTATCTGGGTACGACTATGGCTACACCTTC
CDR3aa: CASSFLSGYDYGYTF

v_gene: TRBV11-2
j_gene: TRBJ1-2
abundance: once
d_gene: TRBD1
CDR3nt: TGTGCCAGCACTGGGACAGGGGGCCTTAATATCGGCTATGGCTACACCTTC
CDR3aa: CASTGTGGLNIGYGYTF

v_gene: TRBV27
j_gene: TRBJ1-1
abundance: -
d_gene: TRBD1
CDR3nt: TGTGCCAGCAGTTTCTGGGACAGGGTCGCTGAAGCTTTCTTT
CDR3aa: CASSFWDRVAEAFF

v_gene: TRBV9
j_gene: TRBJ1-4
abundance: once
d_gene: -
CDR3nt: TGTGCCAGCAGCGTAGGGTGGGCCAGGGACGGAGAAAAACTGTTTTTT
CDR3aa: CASSVGWARDGEKLFF

v_gene: TRBV6-5
j_gene: TRBJ2-1
abundance: -
d_gene: -
CDR3nt: TGTGCCAGCAGTTACTCGATAGGGTCTAGAGGGTTCTTC
CDR3aa: CASSYSIGSRGFF

v_gene: TRBV5-1
j_gene: TRBJ1-4
abundance: -
d_gene: -
CDR3nt: TGCGCCAGCAGCGGTGGACAGACAACTAATGAAAAACTGTTTTTT
CDR3aa: CASSGGQTTNEKLFF

v_gene: TRBV18
j_gene: TRBJ2-2
abundance: -
d_gene: -
CDR3nt: TGTGCCAGCTCACGCCGCGGGCCCCCGAACACCGGGGAGCTGTTTTTT
CDR3aa: CASSRRGPPNTGELFF

v_gene: TRBV14
j_gene: TRBJ2-2
abundance: -
d_gene: -
CDR3nt: TGTGCCAGCAGCCAATTTGGTGGGCGGAACACCGGGGAGCTGTTTTTT
CDR3aa: CASSQFGGRNTGELFF

v_gene: TRBV10-3
j_gene: TRBJ1-1
abundance: -
d_gene: -
CDR3nt: TGTGCCATCAGTTCAGGGTATCCCACTGAAGCTTTCTTT
CDR3aa: CAISSGYPTEAFF

v_gene: TRBV9
j_gene: TRBJ1-3
abundance: few
d_gene: -
CDR3nt: TGTGCCAGCAGCGTATTTCCGAGCTCTGGAAACACCATATATTTT
CDR3aa: CASSVFPSSGNTIYF

v_gene: TRBV12-5
j_gene: TRBJ1-5
abundance: -
d_gene: -
CDR3nt: TGTGCTAGTGGTTTGGAACAGGGTGCCAATCAGCCCCAGCATTTT
CDR3aa: CASGLEQGANQPQHF

v_gene: TRBV29-1
j_gene: TRBJ2-1
abundance: -
d_gene: -
CDR3nt: TGCAGCGCATATCGGGAGCCAGCGAACAATGAGCAGTTCTTC
CDR3aa: CSAYREPANNEQFF

v_gene: TRBV14
j_gene: TRBJ2-5
abundance: -
d_gene: -
CDR3nt: TGTGCCAGCAGCCCCGGGCCCTGGGGAGAGACCCAGTACTTC
CDR3aa: CASSPGPWGETQYF

v_gene: TRBV6-1
j_gene: TRBJ1-1
abundance: -
d_gene: -
CDR3nt: TGTGCCAGCAGTCCTGACAGGACCCCTGAAGCTTTCTTT
CDR3aa: CASSPDRTPEAFF

v_gene: TRBV20-1
j_gene: TRBJ2-5
abundance: -
d_gene: -
CDR3nt: TGCAGTGCCGAAGACGGAGAGACCCAGTACTTC
CDR3aa: CSAEDGETQYF

v_gene: TRBV12-5
j_gene: TRBJ1-1
abundance: -
d_gene: -
CDR3nt: TGTGCTAGTGGTTCGTTGACACTCGTTCCCTTGAACACTGAAGCTTTCTTT
CDR3aa: CASGSLTLVPLNTEAFF

v_gene: TRBV10-3
j_gene: TRBJ2-3
abundance: -
d_gene: -
CDR3nt: TGTGCCATCAGCTTGACTAGCACAGATACGCAGTATTTT
CDR3aa: CAISLTSTDTQYF

v_gene: TRBV7-2
j_gene: TRBJ1-1
abundance: -
d_gene: -
CDR3nt: TGTGCCAGCAGCTTAGGGCAGGGTGAAGCTTTCTTT
CDR3aa: CASSLGQGEAFF

v_gene: TRBV10-3
j_gene: TRBJ2-3
abundance: -
d_gene: -
CDR3nt: TGTGCCATCAGTGAGGGCACAGATACGCAGTATTTT
CDR3aa: CAISEGTDTQYF

v_gene: TRBV15
j_gene: TRBJ2-6
abundance: -
d_gene: -
CDR3nt: TGTGCCACCAGCAGGGGGCCTGGGGCCAACGTCCTGACTTTC
CDR3aa: CATSRGPGANVLTF

v_gene: TRBV6-5
j_gene: TRBJ1-1
abundance: -
d_gene: TRBD1
CDR3nt: TGTGCCAGCAGCCGAACAGGGGACACTGAAGCTTTCTTT
CDR3aa: CASSRTGDTEAFF

v_gene: TRBV5-4
j_gene: TRBJ2-7
abundance: -
d_gene: -
CDR3nt: TGTGCCAGCAGCCAGCAGGGGCGAAGCGCCTACGAGCAGTACTTC
CDR3aa: CASSQQGRSAYEQYF

v_gene: TRBV27
j_gene: TRBJ1-3
abundance: once
d_gene: -
CDR3nt: TGTGCCACCCCTCGGGACACCGCTGGAAACACCATATATTTT
CDR3aa: CATPRDTAGNTIYF

v_gene: TRBV6-5
j_gene: TRBJ1-2
abundance: -
d_gene: -
CDR3nt: TGTGCCAGCTCCAAGCGGGCAGGGGCCTATGGCTACACCTTC
CDR3aa: CASSKRAGAYGYTF

v_gene: TRBV25-1
j_gene: TRBJ1-5
abundance: -
d_gene: TRBD1
CDR3nt: TGTGCCAGCAGTGGTTACAGGGGGCCTCAGCCCCAGCATTTT
CDR3aa: CASSGYRGPQPQHF

v_gene: TRBV19
j_gene: TRBJ2-3
abundance: -
d_gene: -
CDR3nt: TGTGCCTGCAGGGGGGGGATCACAGATACGCAGTATTTT
CDR3aa: CACRGGITDTQYF